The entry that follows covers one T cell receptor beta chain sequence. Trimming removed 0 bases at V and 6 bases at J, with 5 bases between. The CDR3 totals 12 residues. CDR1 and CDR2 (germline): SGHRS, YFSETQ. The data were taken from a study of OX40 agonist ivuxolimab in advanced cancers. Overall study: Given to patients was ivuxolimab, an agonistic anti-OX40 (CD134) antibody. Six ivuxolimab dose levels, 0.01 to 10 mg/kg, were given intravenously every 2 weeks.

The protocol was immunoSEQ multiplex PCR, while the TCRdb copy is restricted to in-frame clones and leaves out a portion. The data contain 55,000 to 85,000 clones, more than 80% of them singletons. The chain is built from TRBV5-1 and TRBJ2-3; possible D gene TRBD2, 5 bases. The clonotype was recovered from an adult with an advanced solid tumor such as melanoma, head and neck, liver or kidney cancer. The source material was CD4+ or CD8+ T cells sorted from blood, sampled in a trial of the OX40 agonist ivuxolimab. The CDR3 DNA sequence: TGCGCCAGCAGCTTGGGGAGGGATACGCAGTATTTT. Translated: CASSLGRDTQYF.